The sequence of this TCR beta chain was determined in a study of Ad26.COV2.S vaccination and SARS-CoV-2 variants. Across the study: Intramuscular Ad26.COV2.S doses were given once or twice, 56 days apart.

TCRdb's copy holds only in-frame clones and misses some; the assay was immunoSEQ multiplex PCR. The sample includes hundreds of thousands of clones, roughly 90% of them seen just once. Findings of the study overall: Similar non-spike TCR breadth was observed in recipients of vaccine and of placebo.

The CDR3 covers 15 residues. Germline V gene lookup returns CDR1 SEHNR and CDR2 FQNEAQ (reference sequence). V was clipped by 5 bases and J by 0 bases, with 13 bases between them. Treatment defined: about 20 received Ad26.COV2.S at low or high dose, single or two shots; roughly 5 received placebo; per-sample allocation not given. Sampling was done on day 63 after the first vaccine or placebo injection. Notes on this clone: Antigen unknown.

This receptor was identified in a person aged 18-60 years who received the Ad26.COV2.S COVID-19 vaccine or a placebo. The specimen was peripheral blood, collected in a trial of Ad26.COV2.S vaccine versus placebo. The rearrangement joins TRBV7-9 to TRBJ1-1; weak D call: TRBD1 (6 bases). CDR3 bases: TGTGCCAGCAGCACCCGGACAGACATGAACACTGAAGCTTTCTTT. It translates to CASSTRTDMNTEAFF.